The sequence of this T cell receptor (beta chain) was determined in a study of identical twins. Study-wide results and limits: Monozygotic twins shared more out-of-frame TCR alpha than recombination models predicted. In beta out-of-frame sequences, the excess sharing between twins was weaker. The study reached conclusions through statistical analysis that was cross-sectional, not following the same donors.

Germline V CDR1 and CDR2: DFQATT, SNEGSKA (reference sequence). The CDR3 totals 14 residues. V lost 6 bases to trimming and J lost 6 bases, with 19 bases between them. TCRdb re-derived calls from the 5' RACE reads in MiXCR, one entry per CDR3 protein. Here the sample spans 450,000 to 500,000 distinct CDR3 sequences, roughly an eighth being singletons. To note about this clonotype: The target antigen is unknown.

The sample also formed part of further work on yellow fever vaccine responses in identical twins.

This chain joins TRBV20-1 and TRBJ2-3; perhaps TRBD1 as D (5 bases). Sequencing used CD4+ T cells sorted from blood. This clonotype was obtained from a woman aged 18-29 years in good health. DNA for the CDR3: TGCAGTGCGGATACAGGAAACTTAAAGGATACGCAGTATTTT. Translation: CSADTGNLKDTQYF.